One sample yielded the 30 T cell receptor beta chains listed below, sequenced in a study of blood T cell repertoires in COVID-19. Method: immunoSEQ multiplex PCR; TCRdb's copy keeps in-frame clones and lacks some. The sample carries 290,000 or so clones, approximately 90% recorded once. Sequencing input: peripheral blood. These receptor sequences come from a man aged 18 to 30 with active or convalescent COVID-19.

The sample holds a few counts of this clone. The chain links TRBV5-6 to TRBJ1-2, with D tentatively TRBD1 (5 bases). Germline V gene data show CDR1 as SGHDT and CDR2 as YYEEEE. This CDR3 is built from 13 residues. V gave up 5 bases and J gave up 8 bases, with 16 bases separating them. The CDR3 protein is CASSQIRDSGYTF. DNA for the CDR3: TGTGCCAGCAGTCAGATCAGGGACTCGGGCTACACCTTC.

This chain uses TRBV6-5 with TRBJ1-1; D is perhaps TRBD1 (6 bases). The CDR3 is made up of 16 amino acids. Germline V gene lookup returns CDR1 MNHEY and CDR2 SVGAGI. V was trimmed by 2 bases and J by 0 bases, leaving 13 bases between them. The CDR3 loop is CASSYQRGGMNTEAFF. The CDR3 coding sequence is TGTGCCAGCAGTTACCAGAGGGGGGGGATGAACACTGAAGCTTTCTTT.

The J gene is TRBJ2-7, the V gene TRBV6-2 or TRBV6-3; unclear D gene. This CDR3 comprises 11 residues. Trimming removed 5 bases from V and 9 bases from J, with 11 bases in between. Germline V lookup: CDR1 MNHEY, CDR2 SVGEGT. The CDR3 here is CASSQSGPQYF. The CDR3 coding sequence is TGTGCCAGCAGTCAAAGTGGGCCGCAGTACTTC.

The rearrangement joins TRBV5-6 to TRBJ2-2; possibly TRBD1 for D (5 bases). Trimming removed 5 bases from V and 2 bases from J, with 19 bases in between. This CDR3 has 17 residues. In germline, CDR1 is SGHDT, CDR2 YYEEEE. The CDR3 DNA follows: TGTGCCAGCAGACCACAGGTTAATGAGCCAAACACCGGGGAGCTGTTTTTT. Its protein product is CASRPQVNEPNTGELFF.

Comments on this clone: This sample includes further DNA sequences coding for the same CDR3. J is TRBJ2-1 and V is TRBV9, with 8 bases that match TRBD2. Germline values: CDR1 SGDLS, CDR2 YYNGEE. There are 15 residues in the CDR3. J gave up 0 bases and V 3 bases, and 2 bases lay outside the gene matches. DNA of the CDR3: TGTGCCAGCAGCGCTGGGACTAGCTCCTACAATGAGCAGTTCTTC. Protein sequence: CASSAGTSSYNEQFF.

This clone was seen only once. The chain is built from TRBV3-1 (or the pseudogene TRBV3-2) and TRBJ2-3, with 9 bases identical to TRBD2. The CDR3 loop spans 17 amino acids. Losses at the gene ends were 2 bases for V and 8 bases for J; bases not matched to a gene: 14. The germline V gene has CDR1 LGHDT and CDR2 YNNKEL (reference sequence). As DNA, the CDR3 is TGTGCCAGCAGCCAATCTTTGGGACTAAGAGCGGGAGGTACGCAGTATTTT. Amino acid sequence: CASSQSLGLRAGGTQYF.

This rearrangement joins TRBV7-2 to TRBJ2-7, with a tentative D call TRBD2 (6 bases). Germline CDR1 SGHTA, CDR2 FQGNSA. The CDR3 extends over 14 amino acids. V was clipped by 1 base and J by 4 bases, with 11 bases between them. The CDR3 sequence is CASSLGGDTYEQYF. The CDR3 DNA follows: TGTGCCAGCAGCTTAGGGGGGGATACGTACGAGCAGTACTTC.

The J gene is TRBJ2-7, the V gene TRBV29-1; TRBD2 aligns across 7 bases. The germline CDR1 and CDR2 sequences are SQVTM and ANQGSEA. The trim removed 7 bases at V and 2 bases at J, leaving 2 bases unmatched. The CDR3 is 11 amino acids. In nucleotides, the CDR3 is TGCAGCGGGGGACTAACCTACGAGCAGTACTTC. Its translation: CSGGLTYEQYF.

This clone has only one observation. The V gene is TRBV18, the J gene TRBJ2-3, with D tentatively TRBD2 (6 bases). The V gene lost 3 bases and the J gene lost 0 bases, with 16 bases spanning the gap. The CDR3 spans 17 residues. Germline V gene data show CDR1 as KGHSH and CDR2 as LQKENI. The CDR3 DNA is TGTGCCAGCTCACCCCGCTACCGGGAGTCGAGCACAGATACGCAGTATTTT. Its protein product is CASSPRYRESSTDTQYF.

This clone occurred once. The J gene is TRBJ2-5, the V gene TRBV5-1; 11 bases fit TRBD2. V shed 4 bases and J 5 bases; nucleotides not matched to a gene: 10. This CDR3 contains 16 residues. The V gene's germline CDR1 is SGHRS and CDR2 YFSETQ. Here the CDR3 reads CASSRRTSGLVETQYF. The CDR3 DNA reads TGCGCCAGCAGCCGGAGGACTAGCGGGTTGGTGGAGACCCAGTACTTC.

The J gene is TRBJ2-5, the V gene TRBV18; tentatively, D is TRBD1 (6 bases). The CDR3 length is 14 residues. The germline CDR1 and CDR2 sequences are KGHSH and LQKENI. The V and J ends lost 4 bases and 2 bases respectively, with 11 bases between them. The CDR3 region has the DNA TGTGCCAGCTCACTCACAGGGCCTCAAGAGACCCAGTACTTC. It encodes CASSLTGPQETQYF.

CDR3 in DNA: TGCGCCAGCAGCTTAAATAGCGGGAGCTATGAGCAGTTCTTC. Translated, it gives CASSLNSGSYEQFF. The rearrangement uses TRBV5-1 and TRBJ2-1; TRBD2 matches 9 bases. CDR1 is SGHRS and CDR2 is YFSETQ in the germline V gene. V trimming: 2 bases; J trimming: 8 bases; junction bases outside the gene matches: 5. The CDR3 is made up of 14 amino acids.

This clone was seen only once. The CDR3 loop is CASSFGPASEKLFF. The CDR3 DNA is TGTGCCAGCAGCTTCGGACCCGCTAGCGAAAAACTGTTTTTT. The V gene is TRBV27, the J gene TRBJ1-4; D not resolved. The CDR3 extends over 14 amino acids. Between the trimmed V and J ends, which lost 6 bases and 8 bases, there was a span of 16 bases. From germline, CDR1 is MNHEY and CDR2 SMNVEV (reference sequence). Full variable domain (rest looked up from reference TRBV27 and TRBJ1-4): EAQVTQNPRYLITVTGKKLTVTCSQNMNHEYMSWYRQDPGLGLRQIYYSMNVEVTDKGDVPEGYKVSRKEKRNFPLILESPSPNQTSLYFCASSFGPASEKLFFGSGTQLSVL.

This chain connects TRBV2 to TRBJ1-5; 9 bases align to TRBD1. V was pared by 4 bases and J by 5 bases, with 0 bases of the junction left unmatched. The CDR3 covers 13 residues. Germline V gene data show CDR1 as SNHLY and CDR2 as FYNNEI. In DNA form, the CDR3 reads TGTGCCAGCAGTGGACAGGGGGATCAGCCCCAGCATTTT. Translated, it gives CASSGQGDQPQHF.

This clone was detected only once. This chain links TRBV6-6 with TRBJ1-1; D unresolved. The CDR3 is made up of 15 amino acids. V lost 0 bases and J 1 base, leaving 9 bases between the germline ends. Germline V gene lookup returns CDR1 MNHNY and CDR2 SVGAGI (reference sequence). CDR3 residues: CASSYSFNKNTEAFF. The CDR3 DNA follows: TGTGCCAGCAGTTACTCATTTAATAAGAACACTGAAGCTTTCTTT.

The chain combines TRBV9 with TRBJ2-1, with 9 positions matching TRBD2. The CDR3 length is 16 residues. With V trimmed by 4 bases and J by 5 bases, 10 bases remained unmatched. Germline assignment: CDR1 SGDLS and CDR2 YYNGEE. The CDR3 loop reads CASSPRTSAPDNEQFF. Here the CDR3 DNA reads TGTGCCAGCAGCCCTCGGACTAGCGCTCCCGACAATGAGCAGTTCTTC. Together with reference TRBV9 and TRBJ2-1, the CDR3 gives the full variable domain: DSGVTQTPKHLITATGQRVTLRCSPRSGDLSVYWYQQSLDQGLQFLIQYYNGEERAKGNILERFSAQQFPDLHSELNLSSLELGDSALYFCASSPRTSAPDNEQFFGPGTRLTVL.

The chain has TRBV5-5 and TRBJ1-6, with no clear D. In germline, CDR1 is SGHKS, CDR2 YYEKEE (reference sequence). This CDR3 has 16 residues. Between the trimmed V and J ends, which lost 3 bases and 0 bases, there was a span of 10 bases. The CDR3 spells CASSWLTTSYNSPLHF. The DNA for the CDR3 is TGTGCCAGCAGCTGGTTGACTACCTCCTATAATTCACCCCTCCACTTT.

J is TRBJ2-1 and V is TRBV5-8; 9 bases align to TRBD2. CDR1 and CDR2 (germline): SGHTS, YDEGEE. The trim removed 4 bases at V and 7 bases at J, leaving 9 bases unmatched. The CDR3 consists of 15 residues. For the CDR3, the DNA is TGTGCCAGCAGCCCGGGGACTAGCACTCTGAATGAGCAGTTCTTC. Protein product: CASSPGTSTLNEQFF.

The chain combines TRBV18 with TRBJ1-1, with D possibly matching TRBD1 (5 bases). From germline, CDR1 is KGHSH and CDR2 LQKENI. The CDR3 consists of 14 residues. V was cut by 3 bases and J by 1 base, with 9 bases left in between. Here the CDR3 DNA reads TGTGCCAGCTCACCGACAGAAGCGAACACTGAAGCTTTCTTT. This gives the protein CASSPTEANTEAFF.

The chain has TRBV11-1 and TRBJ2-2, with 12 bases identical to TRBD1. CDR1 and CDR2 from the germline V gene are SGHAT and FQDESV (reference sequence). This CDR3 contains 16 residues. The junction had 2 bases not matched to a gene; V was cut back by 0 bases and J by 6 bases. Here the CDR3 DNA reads TGTGCCAGCAGCTTAGCGGGGACAGGGGGCTCCGGGGAGCTGTTTTTT. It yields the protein CASSLAGTGGSGELFF.

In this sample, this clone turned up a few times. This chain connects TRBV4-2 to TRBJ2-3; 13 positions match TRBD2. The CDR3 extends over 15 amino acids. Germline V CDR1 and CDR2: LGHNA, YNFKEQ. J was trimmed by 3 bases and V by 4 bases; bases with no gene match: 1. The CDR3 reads CASSPTSGRTDTQYF. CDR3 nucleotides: TGTGCCAGCAGCCCGACTAGCGGGAGGACAGATACGCAGTATTTT.

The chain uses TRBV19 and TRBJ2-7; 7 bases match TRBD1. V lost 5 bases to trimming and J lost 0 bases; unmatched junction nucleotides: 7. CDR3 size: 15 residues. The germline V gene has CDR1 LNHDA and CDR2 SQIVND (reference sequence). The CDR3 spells CASSSETGYSYEQYF. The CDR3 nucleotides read TGTGCCAGTAGTTCCGAGACAGGGTACTCCTACGAGCAGTACTTC.

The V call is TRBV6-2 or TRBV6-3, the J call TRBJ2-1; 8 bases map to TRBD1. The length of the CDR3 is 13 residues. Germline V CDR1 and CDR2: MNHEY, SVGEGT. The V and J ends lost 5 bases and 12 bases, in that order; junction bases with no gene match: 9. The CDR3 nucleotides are TGTGCCAGCAGTACCGGGACAGGCAGGGGGCAGTTCTTC. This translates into CASSTGTGRGQFF.

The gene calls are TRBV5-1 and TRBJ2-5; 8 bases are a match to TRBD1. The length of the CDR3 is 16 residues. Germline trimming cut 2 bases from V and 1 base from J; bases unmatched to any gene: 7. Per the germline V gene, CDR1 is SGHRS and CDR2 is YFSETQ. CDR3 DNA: TGCGCCAGCAGCTTCGTCCTAACAGGGGGCCAAGAGACCCAGTACTTC. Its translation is CASSFVLTGGQETQYF.

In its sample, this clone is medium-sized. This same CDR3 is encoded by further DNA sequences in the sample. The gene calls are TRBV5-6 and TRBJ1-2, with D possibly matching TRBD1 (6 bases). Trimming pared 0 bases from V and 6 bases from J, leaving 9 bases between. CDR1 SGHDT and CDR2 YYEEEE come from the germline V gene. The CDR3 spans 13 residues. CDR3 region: CASSLAGVHGYTF. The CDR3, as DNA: TGTGCCAGCAGCTTGGCAGGGGTTCATGGCTACACCTTC.

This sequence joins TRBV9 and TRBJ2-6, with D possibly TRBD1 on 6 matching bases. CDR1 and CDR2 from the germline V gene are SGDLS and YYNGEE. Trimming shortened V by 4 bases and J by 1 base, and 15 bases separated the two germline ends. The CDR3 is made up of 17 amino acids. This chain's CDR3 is CASSPLGTGSGANVLTF. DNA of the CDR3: TGTGCCAGCAGCCCCCTCGGAACAGGGTCTGGGGCCAACGTCCTGACTTTC. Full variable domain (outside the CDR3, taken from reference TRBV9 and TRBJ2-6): DSGVTQTPKHLITATGQRVTLRCSPRSGDLSVYWYQQSLDQGLQFLIQYYNGEERAKGNILERFSAQQFPDLHSELNLSSLELGDSALYFCASSPLGTGSGANVLTFGAGSRLTVL.

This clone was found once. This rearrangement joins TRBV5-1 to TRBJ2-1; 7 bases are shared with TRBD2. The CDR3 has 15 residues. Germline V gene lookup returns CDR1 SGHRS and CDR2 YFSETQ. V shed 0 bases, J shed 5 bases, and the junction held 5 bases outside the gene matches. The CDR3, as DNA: TGCGCCAGCAGCTTGGTCCAGCGGGGCAACAATGAGCAGTTCTTC. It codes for CASSLVQRGNNEQFF.

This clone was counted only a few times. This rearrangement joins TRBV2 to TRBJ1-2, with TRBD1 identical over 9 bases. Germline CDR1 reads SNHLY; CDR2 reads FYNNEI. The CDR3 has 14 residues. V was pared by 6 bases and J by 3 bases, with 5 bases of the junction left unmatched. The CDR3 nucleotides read TGTGCCAGCAGCGGGGACAGGGAAGACTATGGCTACACCTTC. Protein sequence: CASSGDREDYGYTF.

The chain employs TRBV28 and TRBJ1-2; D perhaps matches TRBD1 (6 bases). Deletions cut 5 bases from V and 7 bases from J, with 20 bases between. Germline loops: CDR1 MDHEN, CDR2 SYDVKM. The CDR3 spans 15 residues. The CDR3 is CASSPQGMGFSGYTF. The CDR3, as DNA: TGTGCCAGCAGTCCTCAGGGGATGGGGTTTAGTGGCTACACCTTC.

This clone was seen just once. CDR3 coding DNA: TGTGCCAGCAGCTTAGAGGCCAATGAAAAACTGTTTTTT. It translates to CASSLEANEKLFF. The V call is TRBV11-2, the J call TRBJ1-4; D gene unclear. CDR1 is SGHAT and CDR2 is FQNNGV in the germline V gene. Trimming shortened V by 0 bases and J by 5 bases, and 4 bases separated the two germline ends. CDR3 length: 13 amino acids.